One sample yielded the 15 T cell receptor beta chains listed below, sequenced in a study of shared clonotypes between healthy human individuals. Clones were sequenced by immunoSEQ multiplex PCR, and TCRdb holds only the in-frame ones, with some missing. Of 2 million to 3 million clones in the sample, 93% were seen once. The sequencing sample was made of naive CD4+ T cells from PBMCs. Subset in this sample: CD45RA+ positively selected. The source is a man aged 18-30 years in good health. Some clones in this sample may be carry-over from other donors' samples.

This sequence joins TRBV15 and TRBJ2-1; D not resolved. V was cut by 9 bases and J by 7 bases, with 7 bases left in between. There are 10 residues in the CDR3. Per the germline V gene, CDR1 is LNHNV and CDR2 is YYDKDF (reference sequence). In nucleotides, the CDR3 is TGTGCCACTCCCAAAAATGAGCAGTTCTTC. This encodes CATPKNEQFF.

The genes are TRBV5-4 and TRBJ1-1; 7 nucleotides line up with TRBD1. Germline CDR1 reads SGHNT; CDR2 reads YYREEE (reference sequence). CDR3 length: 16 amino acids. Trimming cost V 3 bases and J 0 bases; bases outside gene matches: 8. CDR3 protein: CASSSPRTGLNTEAFF. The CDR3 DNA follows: TGTGCCAGCAGCTCGCCGAGGACAGGCCTGAACACTGAAGCTTTCTTT.

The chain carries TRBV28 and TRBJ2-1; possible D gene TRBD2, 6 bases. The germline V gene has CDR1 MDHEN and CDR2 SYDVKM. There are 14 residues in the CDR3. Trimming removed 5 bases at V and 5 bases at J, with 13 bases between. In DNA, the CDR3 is TGTGCCAGCAGTCTTAGCGGATCTGACAATGAGCAGTTCTTC. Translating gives CASSLSGSDNEQFF.

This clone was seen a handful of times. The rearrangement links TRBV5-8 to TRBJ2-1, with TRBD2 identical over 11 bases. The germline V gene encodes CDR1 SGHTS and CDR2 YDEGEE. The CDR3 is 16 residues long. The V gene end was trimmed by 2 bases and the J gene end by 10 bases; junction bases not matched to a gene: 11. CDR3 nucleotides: TGTGCCAGCAGCTTAGATATTAGCGGGAGGGGACGGGAGCAGTTCTTC. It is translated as CASSLDISGRGREQFF.

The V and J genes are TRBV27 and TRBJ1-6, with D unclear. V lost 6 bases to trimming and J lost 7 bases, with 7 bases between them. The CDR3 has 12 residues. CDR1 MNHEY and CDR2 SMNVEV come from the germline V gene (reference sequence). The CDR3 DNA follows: TGTGCCAGCAGAAATACCAATTCACCCCTCCACTTT. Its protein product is CASRNTNSPLHF.

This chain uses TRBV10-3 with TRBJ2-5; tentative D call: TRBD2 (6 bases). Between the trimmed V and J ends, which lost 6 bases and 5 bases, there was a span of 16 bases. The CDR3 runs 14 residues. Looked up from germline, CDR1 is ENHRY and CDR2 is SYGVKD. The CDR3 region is CAIRSQGGSETQYF. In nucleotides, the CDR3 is TGTGCCATCAGATCGCAAGGAGGGAGCGAGACCCAGTACTTC.

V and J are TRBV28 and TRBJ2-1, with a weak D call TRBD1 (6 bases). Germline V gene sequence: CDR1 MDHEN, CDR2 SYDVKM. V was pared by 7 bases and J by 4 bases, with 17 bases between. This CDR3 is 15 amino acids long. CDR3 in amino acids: CASNDRTGSYNEQFF. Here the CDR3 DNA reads TGTGCCAGCAACGACAGGACCGGGTCTTACAATGAGCAGTTCTTC.

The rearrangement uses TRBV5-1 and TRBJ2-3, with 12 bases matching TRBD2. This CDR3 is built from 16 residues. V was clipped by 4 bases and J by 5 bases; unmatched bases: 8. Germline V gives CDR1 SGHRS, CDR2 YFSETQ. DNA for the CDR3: TGCGCCAGCAGCGAAGGGACTAGCGGGTGGGTAGATACGCAGTATTTT. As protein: CASSEGTSGWVDTQYF.

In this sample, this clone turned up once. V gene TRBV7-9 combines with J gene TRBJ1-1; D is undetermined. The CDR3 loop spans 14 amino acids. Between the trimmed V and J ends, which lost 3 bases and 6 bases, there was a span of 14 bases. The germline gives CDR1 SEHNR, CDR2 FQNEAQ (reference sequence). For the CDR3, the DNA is TGTGCCAGCAGCTTCCGGGGAAGGGAGGCTGAAGCTTTCTTT. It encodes CASSFRGREAEAFF.

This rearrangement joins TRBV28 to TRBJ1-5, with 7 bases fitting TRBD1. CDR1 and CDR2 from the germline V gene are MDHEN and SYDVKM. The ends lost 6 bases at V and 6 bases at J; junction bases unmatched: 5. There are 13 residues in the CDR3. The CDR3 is CASRRQGGQPQHF. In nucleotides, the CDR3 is TGTGCCAGCAGACGACAGGGAGGTCAGCCCCAGCATTTT.

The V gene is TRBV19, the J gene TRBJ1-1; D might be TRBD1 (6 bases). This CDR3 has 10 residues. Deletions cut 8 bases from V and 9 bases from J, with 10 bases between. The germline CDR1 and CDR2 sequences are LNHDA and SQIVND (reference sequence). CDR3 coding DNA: TGTGCCAGTTCGAGGGGGAAAGCTTTCTTT. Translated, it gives CASSRGKAFF.

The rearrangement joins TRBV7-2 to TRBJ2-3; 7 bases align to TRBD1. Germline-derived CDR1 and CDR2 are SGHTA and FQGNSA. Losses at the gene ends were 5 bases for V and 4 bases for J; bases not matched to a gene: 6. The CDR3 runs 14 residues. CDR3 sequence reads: CASSPTGEPDTQYF. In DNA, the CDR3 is TGTGCCAGCAGCCCCACAGGGGAGCCAGATACGCAGTATTTT.

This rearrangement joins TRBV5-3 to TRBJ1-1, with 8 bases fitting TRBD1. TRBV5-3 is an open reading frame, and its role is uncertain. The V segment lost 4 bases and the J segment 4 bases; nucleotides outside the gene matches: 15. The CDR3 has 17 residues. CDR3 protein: CARSQNPPRDRGTEAFF. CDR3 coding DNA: TGTGCCAGAAGCCAAAATCCCCCTCGAGACAGGGGCACTGAAGCTTTCTTT.

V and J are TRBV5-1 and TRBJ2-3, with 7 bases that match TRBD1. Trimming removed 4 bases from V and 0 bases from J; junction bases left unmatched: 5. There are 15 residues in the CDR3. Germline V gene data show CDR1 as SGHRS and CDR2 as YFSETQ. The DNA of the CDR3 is TGCGCCAGCAGCACCGGACAGGCGAGCACAGATACGCAGTATTTT. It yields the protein CASSTGQASTDTQYF.

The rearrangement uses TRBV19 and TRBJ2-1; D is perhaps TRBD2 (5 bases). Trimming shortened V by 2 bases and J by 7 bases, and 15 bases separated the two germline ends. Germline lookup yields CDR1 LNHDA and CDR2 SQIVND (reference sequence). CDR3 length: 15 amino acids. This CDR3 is CASSILRPTGNEQFF. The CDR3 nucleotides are TGTGCCAGTAGTATACTGCGGCCGACGGGGAATGAGCAGTTCTTC. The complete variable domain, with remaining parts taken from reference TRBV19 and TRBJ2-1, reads DGGITQSPKYLFRKEGQNVTLSCEQNLNHDAMYWYRQDPGQGLRLIYYSQIVNDFQKGDIAEGYSVSREKKESFPLTVTSAQKNPTAFYLCASSILRPTGNEQFFGPGTRLTVL.